This is a list of T cell receptor beta chains from one sample in a study of T cells in tumors after PD-1 blockade. Libraries were prepared by immunoSEQ multiplex PCR; TCRdb keeps only in-frame clonotypes and omits some of them. This sample has 10,000 to 15,000 clones, with about 60% found just once. The sequences come from tumor tissue, collected before anti-PD-1 treatment. The receptors come from a human donor with cutaneous squamous cell carcinoma. Both conserved end residues are part of each CDR3. The order of the fields is V gene, J gene, D gene, clone size, CDR3 DNA, CDR3 protein. D genes are given only for firm matches. Rows may omit the clone size; those that give it use once, few, many or a size class.

>TRBV20-1|TRBJ2-3|NA|NA
TGCAGTGCTAGTCTCAGGGGTACCACAGATACGCAGTATTTT
CSASLRGTTDTQYF
>TRBV12-3/TRBV12-4|TRBJ1-1|NA|NA
TGTGCCAGCAGTTTGAGGGAAGGTGAAGCTTTCTTT
CASSLREGEAFF
>TRBV7-9|TRBJ2-7|NA|NA
TGTGCCAGCAGCTTAGGTCCGGGCAGCGAGCAGTACTTC
CASSLGPGSEQYF
>TRBV9|TRBJ2-7|NA|NA
TGTGCCAGCAGCGTCCGGGCTTTTTCCTACGAGCAGTACTTC
CASSVRAFSYEQYF
>TRBV11-2|TRBJ1-2|TRBD1|NA
TGTGCCAGCAGCTCCATTGGGACAGGGGGTTTGGGTGGCTACACCTTC
CASSSIGTGGLGGYTF
>TRBV27|TRBJ1-5|NA|NA
TGTGCCAGCAGCAAAAAGGGAGTCATCGCGGGTCAGCCCCAGCATTTT
CASSKKGVIAGQPQHF
>TRBV28|TRBJ2-7|TRBD1|NA
TGTGCCAGCAGGACCCCCGGGACAGTCTACGAGCAGTACTTC
CASRTPGTVYEQYF
>TRBV28|TRBJ1-2|NA|few
TGTGCCAGCAGTTTGGACTATGGCTACACCTTC
CASSLDYGYTF
>TRBV9|TRBJ1-2|NA|medium-sized
TGTGCCAGCAGCGATGGACAGCGTAACTATGGCTACACCTTC
CASSDGQRNYGYTF
>TRBV10-3|TRBJ2-2|TRBD2|few
TGTGCCATCAGTGAGTCCGGGGGGTTCGCCGGGGAGCTGTTTTTT
CAISESGGFAGELFF
>TRBV7-2|TRBJ2-3|NA|NA
TGTGCCAGCAGCGTAGGCTCCAGGTCTAGCACAGATACGCAGTATTTT
CASSVGSRSSTDTQYF
>TRBV11-3|TRBJ2-5|NA|NA
TGTGCCAGCAGTACCCGTCAGGCAGGTCAAGAGACCCAGTACTTC
CASSTRQAGQETQYF